This TCR beta chain was obtained from a study of OX40 agonist ivuxolimab in advanced cancers. Points from the study as a whole: Those patients achieving a partial response at 0.1-3.0 mg/kg showed among the lowest clonal expansion. In general, CD8+ T cells held more expanded clones than CD4+ did, on average.

Concerning this clone: Antigen specificity is unknown.

The assay was immunoSEQ multiplex PCR, and TCRdb's table has in-frame clones only and misses some. The repertoire includes 35,000 to 45,000 clones, roughly nine tenths of them detected once, and 25% to 35% sits in the top ten. The germline V gene encodes CDR1 LNHDA and CDR2 SQIVND (reference sequence). Unmatched junction bases numbered 5, after V lost 9 bases and J lost 1 base. The CDR3 runs to 14 residues. This chain connects TRBV19 to TRBJ2-1; TRBD1 matches at 8 bases. The source material was CD4+ or CD8+ T cells sorted from blood, sampled in a trial of the OX40 agonist ivuxolimab. This sequence originates from an adult with an advanced solid tumor such as melanoma, head and neck, liver or kidney cancer. CDR3 in amino acids: CASEDRGSYNEQFF. CDR3 DNA sequence: TGTGCCAGCGAAGACAGGGGTTCCTACAATGAGCAGTTCTTC.